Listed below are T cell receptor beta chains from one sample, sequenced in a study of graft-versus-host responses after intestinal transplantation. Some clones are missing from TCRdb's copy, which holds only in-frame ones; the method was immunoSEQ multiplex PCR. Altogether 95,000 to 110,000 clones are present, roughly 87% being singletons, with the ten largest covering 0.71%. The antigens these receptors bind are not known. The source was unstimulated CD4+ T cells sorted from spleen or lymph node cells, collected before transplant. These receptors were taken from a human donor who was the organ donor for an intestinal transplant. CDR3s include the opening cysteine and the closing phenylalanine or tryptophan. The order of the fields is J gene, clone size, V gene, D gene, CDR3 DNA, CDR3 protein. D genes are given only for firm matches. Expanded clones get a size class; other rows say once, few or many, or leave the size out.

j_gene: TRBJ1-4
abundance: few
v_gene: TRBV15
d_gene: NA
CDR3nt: TGTGCCACCAGCGAGAGGGTCGGTGAAAAACTGTTTTTT
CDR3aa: CATSERVGEKLFF

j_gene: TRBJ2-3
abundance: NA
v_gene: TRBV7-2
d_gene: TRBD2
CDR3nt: TGTGCCAGCAGCTCCGGGTTGATAGCGGGAGGATATGCAGATACGCAGTATTTT
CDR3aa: CASSSGLIAGGYADTQYF

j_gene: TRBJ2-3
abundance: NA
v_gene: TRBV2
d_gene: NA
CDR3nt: TGTGCCAGCAGTGAACCAGATACGCAGTATTTT
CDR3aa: CASSEPDTQYF

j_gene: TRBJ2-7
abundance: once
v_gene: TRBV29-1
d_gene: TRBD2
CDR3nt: TGCAGCGTTGGAACTAGCGGCTACGAGCAGTACTTC
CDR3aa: CSVGTSGYEQYF

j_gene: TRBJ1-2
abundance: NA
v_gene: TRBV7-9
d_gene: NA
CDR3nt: TGTGCCAGCAGCTTAGATGCGGGGGCCTACACCTTC
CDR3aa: CASSLDAGAYTF

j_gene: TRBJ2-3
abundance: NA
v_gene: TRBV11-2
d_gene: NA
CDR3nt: TGTGCCACCAGATTGATAGCGACAGATACGCAGTATTTT
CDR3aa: CATRLIATDTQYF

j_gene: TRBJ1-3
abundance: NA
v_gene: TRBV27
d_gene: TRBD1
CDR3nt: TGTGCCAGCAGTTTGTCCGGGACAGGGGCTGGAAACACCATATATTTT
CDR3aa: CASSLSGTGAGNTIYF

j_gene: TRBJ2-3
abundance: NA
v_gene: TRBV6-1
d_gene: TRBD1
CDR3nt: TGTGCCAGCAGGACAGGGTCGATGTCGGATACGCAGTATTTT
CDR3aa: CASRTGSMSDTQYF

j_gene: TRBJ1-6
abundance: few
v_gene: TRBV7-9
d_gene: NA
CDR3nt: TGTGCCAGCAGCCCGGACAGCTGGAATTCACCCCTCCACTTT
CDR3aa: CASSPDSWNSPLHF

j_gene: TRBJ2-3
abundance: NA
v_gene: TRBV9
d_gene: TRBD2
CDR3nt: TGTGCCAGCAGCGCGAGCGGGGGCAGCACAGATACGCAGTATTTT
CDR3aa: CASSASGGSTDTQYF

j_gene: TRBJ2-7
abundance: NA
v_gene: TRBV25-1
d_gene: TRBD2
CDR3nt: TGTGCCAGCAGTTTGACTAGCGGGAGTTACGAGCAGTACTTC
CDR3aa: CASSLTSGSYEQYF

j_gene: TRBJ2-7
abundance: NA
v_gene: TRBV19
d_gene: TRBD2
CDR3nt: TGTGCCAGTAGAGGGATCGCGGGAGAGGCCCACGAGCAGTACTTC
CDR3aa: CASRGIAGEAHEQYF

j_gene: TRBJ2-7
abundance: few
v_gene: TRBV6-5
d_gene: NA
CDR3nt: TGTGCCAGCAGTTACTTCGGGGGGCTCGGCTACGAGCAGTACTTC
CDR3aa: CASSYFGGLGYEQYF

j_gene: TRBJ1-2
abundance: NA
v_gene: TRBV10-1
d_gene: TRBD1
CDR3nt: TGCGCCAGCAGCAACCCCGGGACAGGGCGCTATGGCTACACCTTC
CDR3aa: CASSNPGTGRYGYTF

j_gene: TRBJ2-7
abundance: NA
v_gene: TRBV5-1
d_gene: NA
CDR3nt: TGCGCCAGCAGCTGGGACTCTGGAAGCTCCTACGAGCAGTACTTC
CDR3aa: CASSWDSGSSYEQYF

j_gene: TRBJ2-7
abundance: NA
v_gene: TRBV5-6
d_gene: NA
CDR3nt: TGTGCCAGCAGCCCCGGATCCTACGAGCAGTACTTC
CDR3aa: CASSPGSYEQYF

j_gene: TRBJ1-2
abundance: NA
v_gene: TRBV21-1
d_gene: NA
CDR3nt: TGTGCCAGCAGCAAAGCAGGGGGCTATGGCTACACCTTC
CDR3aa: CASSKAGGYGYTF

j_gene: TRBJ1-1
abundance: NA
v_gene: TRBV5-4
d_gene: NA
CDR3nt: TGTGCCAGCAGCCCCGGGGGAGGGTCTGAAGCTTTCTTT
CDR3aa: CASSPGGGSEAFF

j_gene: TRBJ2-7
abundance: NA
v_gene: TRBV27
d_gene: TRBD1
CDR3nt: TGTGCCAGCAGTTTGAACAGGGGTTCCTACGAGCAGTACTTC
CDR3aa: CASSLNRGSYEQYF

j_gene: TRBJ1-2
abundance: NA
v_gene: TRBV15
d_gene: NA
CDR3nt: TGTGCCACCAGCAGAGGGGACTATGGCTACACCTTC
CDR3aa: CATSRGDYGYTF

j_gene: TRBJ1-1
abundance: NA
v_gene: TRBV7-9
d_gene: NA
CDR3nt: TGTGCCAGCAGCCATACAGGCTTCAGCACTGAAGCTTTCTTT
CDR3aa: CASSHTGFSTEAFF

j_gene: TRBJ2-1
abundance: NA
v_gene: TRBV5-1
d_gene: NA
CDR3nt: TGCGCCAGCAGCTTGGGGGGTGGCTCCTACAATGAGCAGTTCTTC
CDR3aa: CASSLGGGSYNEQFF

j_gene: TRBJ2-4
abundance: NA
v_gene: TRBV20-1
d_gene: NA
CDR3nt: TGCAGTGCTAGAGATGTGGACATTCAGTACTTC
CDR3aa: CSARDVDIQYF

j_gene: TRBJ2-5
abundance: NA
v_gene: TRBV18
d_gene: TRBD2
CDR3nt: TGTGCCAGCTCAAGACTAGCGAACCAAGAGACCCAGTACTTC
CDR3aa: CASSRLANQETQYF

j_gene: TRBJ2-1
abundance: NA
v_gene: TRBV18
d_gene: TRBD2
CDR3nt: TGTGCCAGCTCACCACCGACGGGTGGCGGGAGTAACAATGAGCAGTTCTTC
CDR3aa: CASSPPTGGGSNNEQFF

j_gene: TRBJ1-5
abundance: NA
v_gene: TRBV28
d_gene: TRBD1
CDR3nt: TGTGCCAGCAGGGGACAGCTTTATAGCAATCAGCCCCAGCATTTT
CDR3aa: CASRGQLYSNQPQHF

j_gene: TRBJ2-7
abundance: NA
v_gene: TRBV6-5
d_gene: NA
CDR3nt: TGTGCCAGCAATCCGGACGCGCTACGGGAGCAGTACTTC
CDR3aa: CASNPDALREQYF

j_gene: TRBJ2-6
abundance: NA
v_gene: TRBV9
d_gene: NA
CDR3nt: TGTGCCAGCAGCGTAGTTGCCCGGGGACCCAACTCTGGGGCCAACGTCCTGACTTTC
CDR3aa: CASSVVARGPNSGANVLTF

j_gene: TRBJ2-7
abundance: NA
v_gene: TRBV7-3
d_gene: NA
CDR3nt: TGTGCCAGCAGCTTAACGGGGTATGTCCCCCACGAGCAGTACTTC
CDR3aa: CASSLTGYVPHEQYF

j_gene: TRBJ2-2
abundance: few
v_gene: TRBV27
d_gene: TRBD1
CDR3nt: TGTGCCAGCAGTTCCCCTCGACAGGGGCGCGGGGGGGAGCTGTTTTTT
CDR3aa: CASSSPRQGRGGELFF

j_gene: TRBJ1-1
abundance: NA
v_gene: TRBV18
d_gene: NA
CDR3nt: TGTGCCAGCTCACCACCGGAAAGGGCGAACACTGAAGCTTTCTTT
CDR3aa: CASSPPERANTEAFF

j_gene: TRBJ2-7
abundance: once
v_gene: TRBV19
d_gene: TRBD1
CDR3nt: TGTGCCAGTAGTACGGGACAGGGGAAAAACGAGCAGTACTTC
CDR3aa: CASSTGQGKNEQYF

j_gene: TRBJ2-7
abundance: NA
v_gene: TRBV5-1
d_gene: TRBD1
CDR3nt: TGCGCCAGCAGCTTGACCTGGGACAGGGATCCCTACGAGCAGTACTTC
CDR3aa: CASSLTWDRDPYEQYF

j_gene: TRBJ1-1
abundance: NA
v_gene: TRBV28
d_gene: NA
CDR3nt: TGTGCCAGCAGCCGCCTCAACACTGAAGCTTTCTTT
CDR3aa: CASSRLNTEAFF

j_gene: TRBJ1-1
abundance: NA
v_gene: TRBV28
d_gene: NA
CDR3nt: TGTGCCAGCAGCCGCCAGCCGAACACTGAAGCTTTCTTT
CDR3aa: CASSRQPNTEAFF

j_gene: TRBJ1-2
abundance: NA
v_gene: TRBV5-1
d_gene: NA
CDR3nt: TGCGCCAGCAGCTTGGCAGTGGGGAAACCCTATGGCTACACCTTC
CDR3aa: CASSLAVGKPYGYTF

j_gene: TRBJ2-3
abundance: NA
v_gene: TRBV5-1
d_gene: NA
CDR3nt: TGCGCCAGCAGCTGGATAAGCACAGATACGCAGTATTTT
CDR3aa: CASSWISTDTQYF

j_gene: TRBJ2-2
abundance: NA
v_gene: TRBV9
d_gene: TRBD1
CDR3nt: TGTGCCAGCAGCCAGGGACAGCGATACACCGGGGAGCTGTTTTTT
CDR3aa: CASSQGQRYTGELFF

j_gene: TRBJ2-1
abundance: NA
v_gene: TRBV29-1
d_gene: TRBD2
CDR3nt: TGCAGCGTAAGACTAGCGGGGGGAGTTGAGCAGTTCTTC
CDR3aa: CSVRLAGGVEQFF

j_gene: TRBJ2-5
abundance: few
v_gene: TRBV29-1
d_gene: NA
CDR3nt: TGCAGCTGTAGGGGGGAAGAGACCCAGTACTTC
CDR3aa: CSCRGEETQYF

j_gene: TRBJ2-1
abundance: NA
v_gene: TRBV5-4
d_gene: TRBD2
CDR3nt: TGTGCCAGCAGCTCAGCGGGGGGGCCGGATGAGCAGTTCTTC
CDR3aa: CASSSAGGPDEQFF

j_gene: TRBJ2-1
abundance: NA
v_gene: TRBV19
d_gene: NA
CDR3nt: TGTGCCAGTAGTATAGGTCTTCTAGCGTCAAGCTCCTACAATGAGCAGTTCTTC
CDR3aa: CASSIGLLASSSYNEQFF